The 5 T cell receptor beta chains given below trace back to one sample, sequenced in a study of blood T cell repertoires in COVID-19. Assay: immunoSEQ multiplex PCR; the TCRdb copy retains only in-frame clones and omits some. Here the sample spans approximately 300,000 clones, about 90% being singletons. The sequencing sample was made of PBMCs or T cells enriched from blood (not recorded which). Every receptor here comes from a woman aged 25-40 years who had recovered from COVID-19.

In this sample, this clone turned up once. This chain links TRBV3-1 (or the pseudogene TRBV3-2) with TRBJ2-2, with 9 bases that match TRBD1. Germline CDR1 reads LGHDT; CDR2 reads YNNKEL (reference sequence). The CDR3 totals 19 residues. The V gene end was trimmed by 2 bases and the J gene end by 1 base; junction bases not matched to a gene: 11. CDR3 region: CASSQLTGGAFRNTGELFF. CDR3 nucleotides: TGTGCCAGCAGCCAACTCACAGGGGGCGCCTTTCGGAACACCGGGGAGCTGTTTTTT.

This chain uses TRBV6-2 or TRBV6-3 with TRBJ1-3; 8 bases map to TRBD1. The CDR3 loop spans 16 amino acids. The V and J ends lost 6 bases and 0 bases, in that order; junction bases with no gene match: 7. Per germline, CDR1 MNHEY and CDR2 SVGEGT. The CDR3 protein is CASSSDRAISGNTIYF. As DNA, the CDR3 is TGTGCCAGCAGCTCGGACAGGGCAATCTCTGGAAACACCATATATTTT.

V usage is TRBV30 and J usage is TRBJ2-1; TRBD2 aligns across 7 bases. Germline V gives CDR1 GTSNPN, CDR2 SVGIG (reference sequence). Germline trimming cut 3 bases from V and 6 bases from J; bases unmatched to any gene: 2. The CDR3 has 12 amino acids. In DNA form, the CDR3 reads TGTGCCTGGAGGAGGACTAGCAATGAGCAGTTCTTC. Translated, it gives CAWRRTSNEQFF.

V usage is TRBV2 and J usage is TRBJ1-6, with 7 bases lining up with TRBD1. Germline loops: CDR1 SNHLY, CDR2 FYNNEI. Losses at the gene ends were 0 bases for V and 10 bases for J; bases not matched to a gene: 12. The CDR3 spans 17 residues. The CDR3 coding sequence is TGTGCCAGCAGTGAAGCGGAGACAGGGCGTTTGGGGTCACCCCTCCACTTT. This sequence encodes CASSEAETGRLGSPLHF.

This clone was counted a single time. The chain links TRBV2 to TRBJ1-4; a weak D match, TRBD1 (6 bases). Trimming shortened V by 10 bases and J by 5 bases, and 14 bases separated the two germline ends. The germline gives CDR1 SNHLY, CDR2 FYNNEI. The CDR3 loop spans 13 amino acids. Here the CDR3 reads CATLDRLNEKLFF. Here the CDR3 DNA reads TGTGCCACCCTAGACAGGCTGAATGAAAAACTGTTTTTT.